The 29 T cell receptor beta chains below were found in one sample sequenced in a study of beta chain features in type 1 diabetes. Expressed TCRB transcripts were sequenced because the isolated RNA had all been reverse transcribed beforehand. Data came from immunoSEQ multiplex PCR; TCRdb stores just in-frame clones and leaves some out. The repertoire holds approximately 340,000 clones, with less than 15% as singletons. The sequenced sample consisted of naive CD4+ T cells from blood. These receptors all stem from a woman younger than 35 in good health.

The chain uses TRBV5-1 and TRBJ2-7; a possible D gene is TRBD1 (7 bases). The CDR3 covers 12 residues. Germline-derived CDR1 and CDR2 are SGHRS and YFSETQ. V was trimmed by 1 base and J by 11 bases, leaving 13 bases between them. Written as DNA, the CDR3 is TGCGCCAGCAGCTTGAAGGAGGGGGCAAAGTACTTC. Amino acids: CASSLKEGAKYF.

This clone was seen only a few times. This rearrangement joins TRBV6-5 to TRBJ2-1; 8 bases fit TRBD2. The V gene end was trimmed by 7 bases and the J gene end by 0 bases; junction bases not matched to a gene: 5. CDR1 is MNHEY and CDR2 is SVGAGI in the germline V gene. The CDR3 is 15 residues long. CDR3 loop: CASKAGGPSYNEQFF. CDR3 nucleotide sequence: TGTGCCAGCAAGGCGGGAGGACCCTCCTACAATGAGCAGTTCTTC.

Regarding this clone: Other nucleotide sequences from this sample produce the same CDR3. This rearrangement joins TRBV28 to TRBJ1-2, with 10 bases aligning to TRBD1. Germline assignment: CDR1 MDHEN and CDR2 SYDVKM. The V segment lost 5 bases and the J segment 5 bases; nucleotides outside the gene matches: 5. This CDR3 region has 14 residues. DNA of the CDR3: TGTGCCAGCAGTCCGGGACAGGGGAGATATGGCTACACCTTC. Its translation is CASSPGQGRYGYTF.

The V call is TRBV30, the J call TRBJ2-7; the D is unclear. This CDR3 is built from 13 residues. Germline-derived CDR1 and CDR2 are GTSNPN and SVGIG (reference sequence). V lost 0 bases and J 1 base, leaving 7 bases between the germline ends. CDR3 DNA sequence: TGTGCCTGGAGTGTAGCCATTTCCTACGAGCAGTACTTC. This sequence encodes CAWSVAISYEQYF.

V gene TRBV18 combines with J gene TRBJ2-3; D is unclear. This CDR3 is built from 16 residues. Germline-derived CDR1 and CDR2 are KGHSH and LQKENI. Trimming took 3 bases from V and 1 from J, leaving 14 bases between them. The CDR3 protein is CASSPQARMGTDTQYF. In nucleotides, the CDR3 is TGTGCCAGCTCACCTCAGGCCCGTATGGGCACAGATACGCAGTATTTT.

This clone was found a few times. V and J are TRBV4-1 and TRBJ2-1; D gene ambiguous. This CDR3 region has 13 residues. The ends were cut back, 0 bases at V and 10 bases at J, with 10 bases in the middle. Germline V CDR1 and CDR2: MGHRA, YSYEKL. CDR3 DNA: TGCGCCAGCAGCCAAGATCCCATCCGGGAGCAGTTCTTC. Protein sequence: CASSQDPIREQFF.

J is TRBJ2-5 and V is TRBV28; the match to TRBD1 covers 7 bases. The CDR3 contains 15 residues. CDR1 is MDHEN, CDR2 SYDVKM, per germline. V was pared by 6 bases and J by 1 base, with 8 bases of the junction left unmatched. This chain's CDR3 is CASSTPGTAQETQYF. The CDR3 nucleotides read TGTGCCAGCAGCACCCCCGGGACAGCCCAAGAGACCCAGTACTTC.

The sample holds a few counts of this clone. The CDR3 here is CASSFGLAGAGELFF. CDR3 bases: TGTGCCAGCAGCTTTGGACTAGCGGGTGCCGGGGAGCTGTTTTTT. The V call is TRBV11-2, the J call TRBJ2-2, with 11 positions matching TRBD2. The CDR3 runs to 15 residues. The germline gives CDR1 SGHAT, CDR2 FQNNGV. V dropped 3 bases and J dropped 6; count of bases not matched to a gene: 3.

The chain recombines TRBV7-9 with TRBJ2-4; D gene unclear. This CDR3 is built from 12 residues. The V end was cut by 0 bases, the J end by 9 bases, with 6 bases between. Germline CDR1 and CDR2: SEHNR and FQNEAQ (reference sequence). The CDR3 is CASSLASSIQYF. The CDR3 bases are TGTGCCAGCAGCTTAGCCTCTAGCATTCAGTACTTC.

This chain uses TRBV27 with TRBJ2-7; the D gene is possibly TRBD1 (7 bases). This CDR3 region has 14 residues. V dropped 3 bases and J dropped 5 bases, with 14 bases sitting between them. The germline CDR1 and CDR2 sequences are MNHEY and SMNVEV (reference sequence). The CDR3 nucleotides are TGTGCCAGCAGTTTGGCGCAGGGGGGAGACGAGCAGTACTTC. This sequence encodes CASSLAQGGDEQYF.

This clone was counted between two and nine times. CDR3 in amino acids: CASSHGELFF. The CDR3, as DNA: TGTGCCAGCAGCCACGGGGAGCTGTTTTTT. The V call is TRBV7-8, the J call TRBJ2-2; no reliable D call. Germline CDR1 reads SGHVS; CDR2 reads FQNEAQ. The CDR3 covers 10 residues. Trimming removed 5 bases from V and 7 bases from J, with 2 bases in between.

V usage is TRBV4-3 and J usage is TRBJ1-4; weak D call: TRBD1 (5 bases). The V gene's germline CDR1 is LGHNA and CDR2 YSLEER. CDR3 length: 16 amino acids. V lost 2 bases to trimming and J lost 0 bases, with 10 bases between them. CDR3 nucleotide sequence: TGCGCCAGCAGCCAACAGGGCAGAGCAACTAATGAAAAACTGTTTTTT. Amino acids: CASSQQGRATNEKLFF.

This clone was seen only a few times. As DNA, the CDR3 is TGTGCCAGCAGTTTATCGACGGGTGGGTCCTACGAGCAGTACTTC. Translation: CASSLSTGGSYEQYF. The chain carries TRBV27 and TRBJ2-7; no definite D call. Trimming took off 0 bases at V and 1 base at J, with 10 bases between the two ends. The CDR3 length is 15 residues. CDR1 and CDR2 from the germline V gene are MNHEY and SMNVEV (reference sequence).

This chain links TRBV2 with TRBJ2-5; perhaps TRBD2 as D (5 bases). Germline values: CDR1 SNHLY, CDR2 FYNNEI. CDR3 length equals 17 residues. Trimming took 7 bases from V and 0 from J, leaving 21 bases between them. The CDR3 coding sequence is TGTGCCAGCACTAAGGGAGAACGTGGGCCGGACCAAGAGACCCAGTACTTC. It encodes CASTKGERGPDQETQYF.

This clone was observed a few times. This CDR3 is CASSGGETQYF. CDR3 bases: TGCGCCAGCAGCGGGGGGGAGACCCAGTACTTC. The chain is built from TRBV5-1 and TRBJ2-5; tentative D call: TRBD2 (6 bases). The germline V and J ends were trimmed by 4 bases and 5 bases, with 6 bases remaining between them. The CDR3 has 11 amino acids. Germline V gene data show CDR1 as SGHRS and CDR2 as YFSETQ.

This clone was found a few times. CDR3 loop: CASSLFPSSTDTQYF. As DNA, the CDR3 is TGTGCCAGCAGCTTGTTCCCTAGCAGCACAGATACGCAGTATTTT. This chain uses TRBV5-6 with TRBJ2-3; a possible D gene is TRBD2 (5 bases). The CDR3 consists of 15 residues. V gave up 1 base and J gave up 0 bases, with 9 bases separating them. Germline loops: CDR1 SGHDT, CDR2 YYEEEE.

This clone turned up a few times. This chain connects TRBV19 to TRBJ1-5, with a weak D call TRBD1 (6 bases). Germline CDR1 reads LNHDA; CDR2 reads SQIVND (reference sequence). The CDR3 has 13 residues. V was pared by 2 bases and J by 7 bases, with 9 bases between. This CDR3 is CASSITQGQPQHF. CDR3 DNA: TGTGCCAGTAGTATAACACAGGGCCAGCCCCAGCATTTT.

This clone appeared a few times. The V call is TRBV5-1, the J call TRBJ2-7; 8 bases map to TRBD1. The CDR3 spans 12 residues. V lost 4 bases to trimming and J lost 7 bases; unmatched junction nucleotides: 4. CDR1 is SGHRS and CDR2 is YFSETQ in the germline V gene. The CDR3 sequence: CASSQDREEQYF. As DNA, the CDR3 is TGCGCCAGCAGCCAGGACAGGGAAGAGCAGTACTTC.

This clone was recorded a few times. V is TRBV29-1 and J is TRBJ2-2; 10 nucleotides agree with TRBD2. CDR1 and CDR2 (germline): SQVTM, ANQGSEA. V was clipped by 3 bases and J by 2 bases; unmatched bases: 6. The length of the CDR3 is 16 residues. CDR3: CSVDMSGRVNTGELFF. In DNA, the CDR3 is TGCAGCGTTGATATGAGCGGGAGGGTTAACACCGGGGAGCTGTTTTTT.

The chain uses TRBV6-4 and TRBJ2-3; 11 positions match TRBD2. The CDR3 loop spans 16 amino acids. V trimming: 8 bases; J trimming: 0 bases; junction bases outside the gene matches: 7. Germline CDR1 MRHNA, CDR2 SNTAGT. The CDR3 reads CASAPRTSGSTDTQYF. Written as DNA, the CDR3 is TGTGCCAGCGCTCCGCGGACTAGCGGGAGCACAGATACGCAGTATTTT.

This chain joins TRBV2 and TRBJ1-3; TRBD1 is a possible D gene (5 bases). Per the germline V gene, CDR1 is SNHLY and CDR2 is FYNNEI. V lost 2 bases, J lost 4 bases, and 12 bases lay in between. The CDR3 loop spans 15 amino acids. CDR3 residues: CASSESRGKGNTIYF. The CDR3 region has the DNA TGTGCCAGCAGTGAATCCCGGGGGAAAGGAAACACCATATATTTT.

The DNA of the CDR3 is TGTGCCAGCAGCTTATACGGAGATACGCAGTATTTT. Amino acids: CASSLYGDTQYF. The genes are TRBV7-9 and TRBJ2-3, with unresolved D. V was shortened by 2 bases and J by 5 bases, with 5 bases between the two germline ends. This CDR3 has 12 residues. Germline CDR1 is SEHNR and CDR2 is FQNEAQ (reference sequence).

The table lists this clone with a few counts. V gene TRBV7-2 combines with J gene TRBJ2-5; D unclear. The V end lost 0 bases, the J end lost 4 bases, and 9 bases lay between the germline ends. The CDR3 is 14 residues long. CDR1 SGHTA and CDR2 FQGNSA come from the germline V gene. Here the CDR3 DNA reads TGTGCCAGCAGCTTAGCTGGTAGGAGAGAGACCCAGTACTTC. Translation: CASSLAGRRETQYF.

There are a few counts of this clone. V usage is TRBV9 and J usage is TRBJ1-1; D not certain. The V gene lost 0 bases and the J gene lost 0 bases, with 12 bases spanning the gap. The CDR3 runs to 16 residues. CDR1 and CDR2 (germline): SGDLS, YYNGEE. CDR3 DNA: TGTGCCAGCAGCGTAGCAGGAGGGAGAATGAACACTGAAGCTTTCTTT. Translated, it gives CASSVAGGRMNTEAFF.

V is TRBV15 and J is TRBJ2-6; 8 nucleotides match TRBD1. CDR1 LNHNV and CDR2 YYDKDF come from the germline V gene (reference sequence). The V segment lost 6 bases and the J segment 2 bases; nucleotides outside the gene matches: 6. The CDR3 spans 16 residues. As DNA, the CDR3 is TGTGCCACCAGGTCAGGGGGCTTACCTGGGGCCAACGTCCTGACTTTC. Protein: CATRSGGLPGANVLTF.

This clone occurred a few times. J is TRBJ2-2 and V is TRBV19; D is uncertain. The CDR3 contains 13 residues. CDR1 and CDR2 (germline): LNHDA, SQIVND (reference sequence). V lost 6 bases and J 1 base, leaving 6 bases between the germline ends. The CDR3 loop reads CASSPWNTGELFF. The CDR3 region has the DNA TGTGCCAGTAGCCCATGGAACACCGGGGAGCTGTTTTTT.

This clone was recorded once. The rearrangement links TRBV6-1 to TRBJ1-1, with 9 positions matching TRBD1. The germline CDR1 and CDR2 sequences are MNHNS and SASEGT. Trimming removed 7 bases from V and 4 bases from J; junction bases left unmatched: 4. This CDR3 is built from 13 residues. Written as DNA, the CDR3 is TGTGCCAGCACGGACAGGGGCCTCACTGAAGCTTTCTTT. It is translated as CASTDRGLTEAFF.

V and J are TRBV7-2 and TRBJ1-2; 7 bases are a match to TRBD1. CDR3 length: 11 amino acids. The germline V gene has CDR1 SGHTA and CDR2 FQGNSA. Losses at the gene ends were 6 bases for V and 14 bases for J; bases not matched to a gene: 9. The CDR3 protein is CASRSRQGETF. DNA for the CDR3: TGTGCCAGCAGGTCCCGACAGGGAGAAACCTTC.

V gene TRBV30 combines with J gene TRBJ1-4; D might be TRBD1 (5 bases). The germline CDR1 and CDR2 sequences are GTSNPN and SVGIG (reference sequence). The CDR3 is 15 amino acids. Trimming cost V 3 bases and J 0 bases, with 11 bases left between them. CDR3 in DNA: TGTGCCTGGAGCCTGGGGGGGGCAACTAATGAAAAACTGTTTTTT. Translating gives CAWSLGGATNEKLFF.